A single sample gave rise to the 3 T cell receptor beta chains below, sequenced in a study of human T cells and chemical hapten exposure. It was unfractionated whole blood from which total RNA was extracted. TCRdb used MiXCR to reprocess the 5' RACE reads, holding one entry per CDR3 protein. The table lists over 95,000 distinct CDR3 sequences, 15% to 20% of them singletons, with around 2.8% in the top ten. Receptor source: a human donor in good health.

The chain couples TRBV6-1 to TRBJ2-1; unclear D gene. Trimming pared 3 bases from V and 8 bases from J, leaving 11 bases between. The germline CDR1 and CDR2 sequences are MNHNS and SASEGT. This CDR3 is 13 amino acids long. The CDR3: CASSDQRRDEQFF. CDR3 in DNA: TGTGCCAGCAGTGACCAGCGTAGGGATGAGCAGTTCTTC.

This clonotype was detected only a few times. This sequence joins TRBV28 and TRBJ2-1, with 7 bases matching TRBD2. The CDR3 runs 14 residues. The trim removed 1 base at V and 7 bases at J, leaving 4 bases unmatched. Germline CDR1 MDHEN, CDR2 SYDVKM. CDR3 DNA sequence: TGTGCCAGCAGTTTATTAGGACTAGTAAATGAGCAGTTCTTC. Amino acid sequence: CASSLLGLVNEQFF.

This clonotype was seen more than once but under ten times. The rearrangement links TRBV4-1 to TRBJ2-1; D gene uncertain. Germline V gives CDR1 MGHRA, CDR2 YSYEKL. This CDR3 contains 13 residues. The V gene lost 1 base and the J gene lost 10 bases, with 11 bases spanning the gap. The CDR3 bases are TGCGCCAGCAGCCAAGCCCTAACGGACGAGCAGTTCTTC. It encodes CASSQALTDEQFF.